Listed here are 3 T cell receptor beta chains from one sample, sequenced in a study of shared clonotypes between healthy human individuals. The repertoire was sequenced with immunoSEQ multiplex PCR; TCRdb's copy has only in-frame clones and lacks some. The sample holds 800,000 to 950,000 clones, around 96% seen once. In the naive CD8 group, cells lacked CD45RO and were positively selected for CCR7, so terminally differentiated effector memory CD45RA+ cells were left out. The sequencing input was naive CD8+ T cells sorted from blood. All receptors derive from a man younger than 45 in good health.

V usage is TRBV27 and J usage is TRBJ2-1, with D uncertain. The germline V gene has CDR1 MNHEY and CDR2 SMNVEV (reference sequence). The CDR3 runs to 15 residues. The V and J ends lost 3 bases and 9 bases respectively, with 18 bases between them. For the CDR3, the DNA is TGTGCCAGCAGTTTGTTAGAAGTGGGGTACGGTGAGCAGTTCTTC. Translation gives CASSLLEVGYGEQFF.

V is TRBV11-2 and J is TRBJ2-7; D is unresolved. The CDR3 is 13 residues long. Per the germline V gene, CDR1 is SGHAT and CDR2 is FQNNGV. With 4 bases removed from V and 0 bases from J, the gap between germline ends came to 7 bases. For the CDR3, the DNA is TGTGCCAGCAGCTCCTCTAGCTCCTACGAGCAGTACTTC. Translating gives CASSSSSSYEQYF.

This chain joins TRBV14 and TRBJ2-5, with a weak D call TRBD2 (5 bases). In germline, CDR1 is SGHDN, CDR2 FVKESK. V was pared by 4 bases and J by 5 bases, with 17 bases between. There are 15 residues in the CDR3. The CDR3: CASSRGRGIVETQYF. The CDR3 region has the DNA TGTGCCAGCAGCCGAGGAAGAGGGATCGTGGAGACCCAGTACTTC.